The 20 T cell receptor beta chains below all came from one sample that was sequenced in a study of T-cell reconstitution after alpha-beta-depleted transplantation in children. Researchers prepared the TCRbeta library using unique molecular identifiers, the study reports. Each CDR3 protein gets one entry after TCRdb re-called the PCR reads with MiXCR. Of about 610,000 distinct CDR3 sequences in the sample, 10% were seen once. The specimen was PBMCs from the stem cell graft donor, collected from the stem cell graft. These receptor sequences come from a human donor who donated a stem cell graft to a child with acute myeloid leukemia.

The chain couples TRBV20-1 to TRBJ2-1; TRBD1 agrees at 8 bases. The CDR3 is 16 amino acids. V lost 2 bases, J lost 4 bases, and 10 bases stayed unmatched. Per germline, CDR1 DFQATT and CDR2 SNEGSKA (reference sequence). The CDR3 spells CSARRGTGPTYNEQFF. The CDR3 coding sequence is TGCAGTGCTAGAAGGGGGACAGGCCCAACTTACAATGAGCAGTTCTTC.

This clonotype was recorded at least ten times. The rearrangement links TRBV5-1 to TRBJ2-1; 12 bases map to TRBD2. Germline assignment: CDR1 SGHRS and CDR2 YFSETQ. With V trimmed by 0 bases and J by 7 bases, 2 bases remained unmatched. This CDR3 contains 15 residues. This CDR3 reads CASSLGLAGANEQFF. DNA of the CDR3: TGCGCCAGCAGCTTGGGACTAGCGGGAGCAAATGAGCAGTTCTTC.

This sequence joins TRBV5-5 and TRBJ2-3; TRBD2 is a possible D gene (6 bases). CDR3 length: 13 residues. Germline V CDR1 and CDR2: SGHKS, YYEKEE (reference sequence). Between the trimmed V and J ends, which lost 4 bases and 5 bases, there was a span of 11 bases. In nucleotides, the CDR3 is TGTGCCAGCAGCGGGGGGTACGAAGATACGCAGTATTTT. It yields the protein CASSGGYEDTQYF.

This clonotype has ten or more counts. The chain combines TRBV9 with TRBJ2-5; weak D call: TRBD1 (6 bases). The CDR3 is 18 amino acids. Germline assignment: CDR1 SGDLS and CDR2 YYNGEE. Trimming pared 2 bases from V and 2 bases from J, leaving 22 bases between. The CDR3 region is CASSVRLVNRAYQETQYF. Here the CDR3 DNA reads TGTGCCAGCAGCGTCCGACTCGTTAACAGGGCATATCAAGAGACCCAGTACTTC.

This clonotype was recorded a few times. J is TRBJ2-3 and V is TRBV29-1, with D maybe TRBD1 (7 bases). The V gene's germline CDR1 is SQVTM and CDR2 ANQGSEA. The CDR3 totals 15 residues. V shed 2 bases and J shed 2 bases, with 14 bases lying between them. Written as DNA, the CDR3 is TGCAGCGTTGAATGGAGGGGGCGCGTCACAGATACGCAGTATTTT. Amino acids: CSVEWRGRVTDTQYF.

The chain joins TRBV9 to TRBJ2-2; maybe TRBD1 (6 bases). CDR3 length equals 16 residues. Germline CDR1 SGDLS, CDR2 YYNGEE. V was clipped by 3 bases and J by 2 bases, with 14 bases between them. The CDR3 DNA reads TGTGCCAGCAGCGCCGTAATGGACAGAAACACCGGGGAGCTGTTTTTT. It codes for CASSAVMDRNTGELFF.

This clonotype was picked up many times. This sequence joins TRBV28 and TRBJ2-7; D might be TRBD1 or TRBD2, each matching 6 bases. The CDR3 consists of 13 residues. V lost 8 bases and J 7 bases, leaving 18 bases between the germline ends. CDR1 and CDR2 (germline): MDHEN, SYDVKM. CDR3 coding DNA: TGTGCCAGCTTCTTCCGAAAGGGGGGAGAGCAGTACTTC. Translating gives CASFFRKGGEQYF.

This clonotype showed up many times. The chain has TRBV20-1 and TRBJ2-2; TRBD2 matches 12 bases. V lost 0 bases, J lost 0 bases, and 5 bases stayed unmatched. Germline CDR1 DFQATT, CDR2 SNEGSKA (reference sequence). The CDR3 has 18 amino acids. CDR3 DNA: TGCAGTGCTAGAGATAGGGCTAGCGGGAGGGCGAACACCGGGGAGCTGTTTTTT. Translating gives CSARDRASGRANTGELFF.

This chain links TRBV2 with TRBJ2-1; D might be TRBD2 (5 bases). V was trimmed by 6 bases and J by 13 bases, leaving 10 bases between them. The CDR3 contains 10 residues. Germline V gene lookup returns CDR1 SNHLY and CDR2 FYNNEI. CDR3 sequence: CASSGLGQFF. The CDR3 DNA follows: TGTGCCAGCAGCGGACTCGGACAGTTCTTC.

This clonotype has ten or more counts. V usage is TRBV2 and J usage is TRBJ1-3; tentative D call: TRBD1 (5 bases). Per the germline V gene, CDR1 is SNHLY and CDR2 is FYNNEI. Trimming pared 5 bases from V and 3 bases from J, leaving 11 bases between. CDR3 length: 14 amino acids. CDR3 loop: CASSRQSFGNTIYF. The CDR3 region has the DNA TGTGCCAGCAGTCGACAGTCTTTTGGAAACACCATATATTTT.

This clonotype was picked up many times. This chain links TRBV20-1 with TRBJ1-5, with 7 bases fitting TRBD1. Germline V gene lookup returns CDR1 DFQATT and CDR2 SNEGSKA (reference sequence). V lost 2 bases to trimming and J lost 8 bases; unmatched junction nucleotides: 9. The CDR3 runs to 14 residues. The DNA of the CDR3 is TGCAGTGCTAGACCCCTACAGGGGCAAAAGCCCCAGCATTTT. It is translated as CSARPLQGQKPQHF.

V usage is TRBV20-1 and J usage is TRBJ2-3; no firm D call. V was cut by 1 base and J by 5 bases, with 13 bases left in between. CDR1 and CDR2 from the germline V gene are DFQATT and SNEGSKA (reference sequence). CDR3 length equals 14 residues. The CDR3 DNA reads as TGCAGTGCTAGAGTCCTCTCTATGGAAGATACGCAGTATTTT. Its translation: CSARVLSMEDTQYF.

This clonotype was observed a handful of times. The chain employs TRBV4-2 and TRBJ1-5, with 9 bases fitting TRBD1. V was clipped by 4 bases and J by 4 bases; unmatched bases: 14. The CDR3 runs to 18 residues. Germline values: CDR1 LGHNA, CDR2 YNFKEQ. CDR3 sequence reads: CASSPGQGLFGKNQPQHF. CDR3 nucleotides: TGTGCCAGCAGCCCGGGACAGGGCCTGTTTGGTAAAAATCAGCCCCAGCATTTT.

The chain is built from TRBV7-3 and TRBJ2-7; 9 bases align to TRBD2. Trimming removed 5 bases from V and 7 bases from J; junction bases left unmatched: 12. The V gene's germline CDR1 is SGHTA and CDR2 FQGTGA. This CDR3 region has 15 residues. The CDR3 reads CASSLLAGPPGEQYF. The CDR3 DNA reads as TGTGCCAGCAGCCTTCTAGCGGGGCCCCCGGGGGAGCAGTACTTC.

The V gene is TRBV5-1, the J gene TRBJ2-2; 8 bases match TRBD1. The length of the CDR3 is 18 residues. Germline trimming cut 1 base from V and 0 bases from J; bases unmatched to any gene: 8. Germline-derived CDR1 and CDR2 are SGHRS and YFSETQ. In DNA, the CDR3 is TGCGCCAGCAGCTTGCCCGCCTCACAGGGGGCGAACACCGGGGAGCTGTTTTTT. The encoded protein is CASSLPASQGANTGELFF.

This clonotype was seen many times. The CDR3 bases are TGTGCCAGCAGCTTACAGGACGAGCAGTACTTC. Translating gives CASSLQDEQYF. The J gene is TRBJ2-7, the V gene TRBV7-9; D not resolved. The CDR3 totals 11 residues. Germline CDR1 SEHNR, CDR2 FQNEAQ (reference sequence). The V gene lost 2 bases and the J gene lost 5 bases, with 4 bases spanning the gap.

This clonotype was picked up many times. The chain's CDR3 is CASSANQPQHF. Written as DNA, the CDR3 is TGTGCCAGCAGTGCCAATCAGCCCCAGCATTTT. The chain combines TRBV6-1 with TRBJ1-5; D is undetermined. There are 11 residues in the CDR3. V dropped 4 bases and J dropped 3 bases, with 1 base sitting between them. The V gene's germline CDR1 is MNHNS and CDR2 SASEGT.

This clonotype was seen repeatedly, ten times or more. The chain has TRBV7-2 and TRBJ2-7, with D perhaps matching TRBD2 (6 bases). With 1 base removed from V and 5 bases from J, the gap between germline ends came to 15 bases. This CDR3 is 15 amino acids long. Germline V CDR1 and CDR2: SGHTA, FQGNSA. This CDR3 is CASSLDGSGKDEQYF. The CDR3 DNA reads TGTGCCAGCAGCTTAGATGGTAGCGGAAAAGACGAGCAGTACTTC.

The chain employs TRBV12-3 or TRBV12-4 and TRBJ2-2, with a weak D call TRBD2 (5 bases). The CDR3 has 15 amino acids. V was pared by 8 bases and J by 1 base, with 14 bases between. CDR3 protein: CASLRASRNTGELFF. CDR3 sequence (DNA): TGTGCCAGCCTGCGGGCCTCAAGGAACACCGGGGAGCTGTTTTTT.

The rearrangement links TRBV7-8 to TRBJ2-5; D tentatively reads TRBD1 or TRBD2 (5 bases each). CDR1 is SGHVS, CDR2 FQNEAQ, per germline. Trimming took off 4 bases at V and 5 bases at J, with 20 bases between the two ends. This CDR3 has 16 residues. The CDR3 DNA reads TGTGCCAGCAGCTCTCGTTCCGGGACCCTCGGTGAGACCCAGTACTTC. This encodes CASSSRSGTLGETQYF.